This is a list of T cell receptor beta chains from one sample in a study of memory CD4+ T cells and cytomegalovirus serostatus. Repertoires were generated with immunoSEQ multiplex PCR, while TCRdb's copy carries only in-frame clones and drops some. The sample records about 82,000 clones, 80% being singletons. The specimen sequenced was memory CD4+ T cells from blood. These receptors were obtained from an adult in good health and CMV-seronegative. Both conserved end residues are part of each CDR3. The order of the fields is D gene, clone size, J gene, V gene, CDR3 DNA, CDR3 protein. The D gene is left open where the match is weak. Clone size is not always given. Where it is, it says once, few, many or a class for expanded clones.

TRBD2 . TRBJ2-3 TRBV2 TGTGCCAGCACCTCCCTATATACTAGCGGGGGGAAAAATACGCAGTATTTT CASTSLYTSGGKNTQYF
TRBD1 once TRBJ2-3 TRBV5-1 TGCGCCAGCAGAGTTCAGGGGGGCACAGATACGCAGTATTTT CASRVQGGTDTQYF
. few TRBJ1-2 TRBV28 TGTGCCAGCAGTCTTGTGGGAAATTATGGCTACACCTTC CASSLVGNYGYTF
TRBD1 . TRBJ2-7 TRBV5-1 TGCGCCAGCAGCTGGAATACCGGGACAGGGGGCTCCTACGAGCAGTACTTC CASSWNTGTGGSYEQYF
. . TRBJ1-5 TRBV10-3 TGTGCCATCAGTGAGGGGGCTTATAGCAATCAGCCCCAGCATTTT CAISEGAYSNQPQHF
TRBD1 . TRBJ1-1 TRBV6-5 TGTGCCAGCAGTCGGGACAGGGAGAAGGCTTTCTTT CASSRDREKAFF
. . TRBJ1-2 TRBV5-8 TGTGCCAGCAGCTCCCGGTATGGCTACACCTTC CASSSRYGYTF
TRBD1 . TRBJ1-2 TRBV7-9 TGTGCCAGCAGCTTACCGGACAGGGGAGGCTACACCTTC CASSLPDRGGYTF
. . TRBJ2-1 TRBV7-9 TGTGCCAGCAGCTTATCTGGGGACTTCTACAATGAGCAGTTCTTC CASSLSGDFYNEQFF
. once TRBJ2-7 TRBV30 TGTGCCTGGAGGTCGGGGCCCGGGGAGCAGTACTTC CAWRSGPGEQYF
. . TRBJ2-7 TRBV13 TGTGCCAGCACCAAAGACCGGGAGCAGTACTTC CASTKDREQYF
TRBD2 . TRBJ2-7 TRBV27 TGTGCCAGCCGCCCGACGGACAGGCGACTTATAGCGGGGGACTACGAGCAGTACTTC CASRPTDRRLIAGDYEQYF
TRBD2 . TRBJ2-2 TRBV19 TGTGCCAGTAGTATGGGCCTAGCGGGGGTCACCGGGGAGCTGTTTTTT CASSMGLAGVTGELFF
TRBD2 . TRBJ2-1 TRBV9 TGTGCCAGCAGCGTAGCTCTGACGGGGGGGCTCAATGAGCAGTTCTTC CASSVALTGGLNEQFF
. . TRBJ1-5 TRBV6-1 TGTGCCAGCAGTGAAGGAGGGTCAGTTAATCAGCCCCAGCATTTT CASSEGGSVNQPQHF
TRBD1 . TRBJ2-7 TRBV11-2 TGTGCCAGCAGCTTACAGGACAGGGGTAGCTACGAGCAGTACTTC CASSLQDRGSYEQYF
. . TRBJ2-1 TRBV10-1 TGCGCCAGCAGTGAGTCGGATAGCCATGAGCAGTTCTTC CASSESDSHEQFF
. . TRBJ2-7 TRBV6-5 TGTGCCAGCAGTTACTCGCCGGTCCCCTACGAGCAGTACTTC CASSYSPVPYEQYF
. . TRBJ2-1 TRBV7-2 TGTGCCAGCAGCCCTAGGAGGGATGCGCAGTTCTTC CASSPRRDAQFF
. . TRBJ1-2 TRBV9 TGTGCCAGCAGCGTTGGGGCGGAGAATGGCTACACCTTC CASSVGAENGYTF
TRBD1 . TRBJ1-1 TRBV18 TGTGCCAGCTCACTAGGACAGGGGGAAGCTTTCTTT CASSLGQGEAFF
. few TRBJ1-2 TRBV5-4 TGTGCCAGCAGCTTGAGGGCGGCCCTGCACTTC CASSLRAALHF
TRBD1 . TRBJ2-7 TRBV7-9 TGTGCCAGCAGCTATCGACAGGGTGAGGGCGAGCAGTACTTC CASSYRQGEGEQYF
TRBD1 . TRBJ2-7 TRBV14 TGTGCCAGCAGCCAAGATCCTCGATGGACAGGGCTCTACGAGCAGTACTTC CASSQDPRWTGLYEQYF
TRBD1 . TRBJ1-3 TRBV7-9 TGTGCCAGCAGCTATACACCGGGACAGGGTAACTCTGGAAACACCATATATTTT CASSYTPGQGNSGNTIYF
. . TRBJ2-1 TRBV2 TGTGCCAGCAATTCATTAAGCTCCTACAATGAGCAGTTCTTC CASNSLSSYNEQFF
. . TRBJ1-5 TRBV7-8 TGTGCCAGCAGCTTATCAGGGAGTATTGGCAATCAGCCCCAGCATTTT CASSLSGSIGNQPQHF
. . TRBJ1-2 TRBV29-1 TGCGGATGTGAGACAGGCGCTAACTATGGCTACACCTTC CGCETGANYGYTF
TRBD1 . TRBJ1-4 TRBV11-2 TGTGCCAGCAGCCGGGACAGCTTGAATGAAAAACTGTTTTTT CASSRDSLNEKLFF
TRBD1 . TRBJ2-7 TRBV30 TGTGCCTGGAGTGTACGGGGACAGGGCCCGGGGTACTTC CAWSVRGQGPGYF
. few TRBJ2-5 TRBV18 TGTGCCAGCTCACCCCAAGAGACCCAGTACTTC CASSPQETQYF
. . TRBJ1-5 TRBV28 TGTGCCAGCAGTTTTAGTGTCCAGCCCCAGCATTTT CASSFSVQPQHF
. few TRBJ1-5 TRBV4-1 TGCGCCAGCAGCCAATCTAGGTCCAGGGGACCTCAGCCCCAGCATTTT CASSQSRSRGPQPQHF
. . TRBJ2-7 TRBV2 TGTGCCAGCAGAACTAGCAGGTACGAGCAGTACTTC CASRTSRYEQYF
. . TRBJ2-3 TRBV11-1 TGTGCCAGCAGCTTCAAAGATACGCAGTATTTT CASSFKDTQYF
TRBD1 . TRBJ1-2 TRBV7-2 TGTGCCAGCAGCCTGGGACAGGGAGGTGGCTACACCTTC CASSLGQGGGYTF
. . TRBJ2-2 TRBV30 TGTGCCTGGAGAAGGGGAGGCACCGGGGAGCTGTTTTTT CAWRRGGTGELFF
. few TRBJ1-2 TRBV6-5 TGTGCCAGCAGTTACGGGAGGGACATTCTCTATGGCTACACCTTC CASSYGRDILYGYTF
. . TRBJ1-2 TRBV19 TGTGCCACCACCCCCGGGAGGGCACAGAACTATGGCTACACCTTC CATTPGRAQNYGYTF
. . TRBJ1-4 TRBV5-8 TGTGCCAGCAGCTTGAGGAATTGGGGATCCCCAACTAATGAAAAACTGTTTTTT CASSLRNWGSPTNEKLFF
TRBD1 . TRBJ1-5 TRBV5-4 TGTGCCAGCAGCCTGCCTACGACAGGGGGCGGCAATCAGCCCCAGCATTTT CASSLPTTGGGNQPQHF
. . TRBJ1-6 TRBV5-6 TGTGCCAGCAGCTTGGTAGGCGAATATAATTCACCCCTCCACTTT CASSLVGEYNSPLHF
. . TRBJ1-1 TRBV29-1 TGCAGCGTCGTCCGTAACACTGAAGCTTTCTTT CSVVRNTEAFF
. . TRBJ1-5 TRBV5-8 TGTGCCAGCAGCTTTTGGTATACAGCGCAGAATCAGCCCCAGCATTTT CASSFWYTAQNQPQHF
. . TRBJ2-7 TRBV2 TGTGCCAGCAGTCCTGGACAGAAATCGGTGGACGAGCAGTACTTC CASSPGQKSVDEQYF
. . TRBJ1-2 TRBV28 TGTGCCAGCAGTTCACAGGGATTCTATGGCTACACCTTC CASSSQGFYGYTF
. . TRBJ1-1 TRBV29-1 TGCAGCGTGACAAGGGGAAGCACTGAAGCTTTCTTT CSVTRGSTEAFF
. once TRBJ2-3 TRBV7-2 TGTGCCAGCAGCCCTTTTAGGGCCAGGAGGGGAGATACGCAGTATTTT CASSPFRARRGDTQYF